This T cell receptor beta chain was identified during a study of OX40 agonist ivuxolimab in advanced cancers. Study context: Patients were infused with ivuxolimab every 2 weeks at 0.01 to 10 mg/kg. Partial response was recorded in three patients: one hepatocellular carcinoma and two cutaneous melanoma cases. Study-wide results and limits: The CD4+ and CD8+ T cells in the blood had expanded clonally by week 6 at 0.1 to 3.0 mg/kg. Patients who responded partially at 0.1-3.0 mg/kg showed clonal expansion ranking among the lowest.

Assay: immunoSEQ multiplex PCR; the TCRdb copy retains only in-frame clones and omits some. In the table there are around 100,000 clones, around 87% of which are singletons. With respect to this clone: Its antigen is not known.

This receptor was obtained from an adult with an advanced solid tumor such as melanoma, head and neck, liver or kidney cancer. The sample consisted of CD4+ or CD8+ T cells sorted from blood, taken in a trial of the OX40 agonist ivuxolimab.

The CDR3 nucleotides read TGCGCCAGCAGGACAGACCCCTACTCTGGAAACACCATATATTTT. Translated: CASRTDPYSGNTIYF. V and J are TRBV5-1 and TRBJ1-3; D perhaps matches TRBD1 (5 bases). The germline V gene has CDR1 SGHRS and CDR2 YFSETQ. V was pared by 5 bases and J by 0 bases, with 12 bases between. This CDR3 region has 15 residues.